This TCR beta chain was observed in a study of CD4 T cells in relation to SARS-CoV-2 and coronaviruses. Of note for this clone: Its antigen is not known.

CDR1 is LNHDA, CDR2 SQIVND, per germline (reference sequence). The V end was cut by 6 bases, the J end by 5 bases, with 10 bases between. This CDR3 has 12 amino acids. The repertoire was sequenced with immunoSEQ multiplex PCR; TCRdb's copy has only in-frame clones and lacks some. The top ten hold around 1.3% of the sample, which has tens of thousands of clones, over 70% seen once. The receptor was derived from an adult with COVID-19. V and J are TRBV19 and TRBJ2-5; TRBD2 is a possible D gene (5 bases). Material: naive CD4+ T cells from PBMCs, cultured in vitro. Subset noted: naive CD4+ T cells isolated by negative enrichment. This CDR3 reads CASSGMGETQYF. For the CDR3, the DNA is TGTGCCAGTAGCGGGATGGGCGAGACCCAGTACTTC.